The 28 T cell receptor beta chains below come from one sample, sequenced in a study of cytomegalovirus exposure and HLA in healthy donors. The PCR was carried out with 60 Vbeta primers and 13 Jbeta primers. Measured with immunoSEQ multiplex PCR; TCRdb has only the in-frame clones, and not every one. The sample includes approximately 190,000 clones, more than 75% of them seen just once. Specimen: PBMCs. The receptor set was obtained from a woman aged 45-65 years in good health and CMV-seropositive.

This clone was recorded a few times. The V call is TRBV2, the J call TRBJ2-1, with D maybe TRBD1 (6 bases). The CDR3 totals 13 residues. Trimming took 3 bases from V and 9 from J, leaving 12 bases between them. CDR1 and CDR2 from the germline V gene are SNHLY and FYNNEI. CDR3: CASSDDRRSEQFF. CDR3 DNA: TGTGCCAGCAGTGACGACAGGAGATCTGAGCAGTTCTTC.

J is TRBJ2-7 and V is TRBV14; 10 bases line up with TRBD1. Per germline, CDR1 SGHDN and CDR2 FVKESK. V was pared by 3 bases and J by 6 bases, with 5 bases of the junction left unmatched. The CDR3 totals 14 residues. The DNA of the CDR3 is TGTGCCAGCAGCCAGACAGGGGGCGTCTCCGAGCAGTACTTC. The encoded protein is CASSQTGGVSEQYF.

The chain carries TRBV11-2 and TRBJ1-2; no firm D call. The V and J ends lost 1 base and 6 bases respectively, with 6 bases between them. This CDR3 region has 12 residues. CDR1 and CDR2 (germline): SGHAT, FQNNGV. The CDR3 region is CASSLGRDGYTF. DNA for the CDR3: TGTGCCAGCAGCTTAGGGCGGGATGGCTACACCTTC.

A single count supports this clone. The chain combines TRBV12-1 with TRBJ2-7; the table calls TRBD1, which could not be checked here. TRBV12-1 is a pseudogene segment. The CDR3 consists of 15 residues. The CDR3, as DNA: TGTGCCAGCAGCTTTTTAACAGGGGCAACCCACGAGCAGTACTTC. This encodes CASSFLTGATHEQYF.

CDR3 coding DNA: TGTGCCAGCAGCTTGGGGGGAGACAGGTCCGCAGATACGCAGTATTTT. Translation: CASSLGGDRSADTQYF. J is TRBJ2-3 and V is TRBV5-4, with D perhaps TRBD1 (6 bases). The CDR3 is made up of 16 amino acids. With 0 bases removed from V and 4 bases from J, the gap between germline ends came to 15 bases. The germline V gene has CDR1 SGHNT and CDR2 YYREEE (reference sequence).

The V call is TRBV11-2, the J call TRBJ2-5; 7 positions match TRBD2. With 2 bases clipped from V and 4 bases from J, the junction kept 10 bases outside the gene matches. The CDR3 length is 16 residues. Looked up from germline, CDR1 is SGHAT and CDR2 is FQNNGV. The CDR3 region has the DNA TGTGCCAGCAGCTTACTAGCGGTGGGTGCAGGAGAGACCCAGTACTTC. Its translation is CASSLLAVGAGETQYF.

The V and J genes are TRBV5-1 and TRBJ1-2; 7 bases match TRBD1. CDR3 size: 14 residues. The V and J ends lost 1 base and 8 bases, in that order; junction bases with no gene match: 8. Per germline, CDR1 SGHRS and CDR2 YFSETQ. The CDR3 DNA reads TGCGCCAGCAGCTTGTTCGACAGGGCAGAGGGCTACACCTTC. Its translation: CASSLFDRAEGYTF.

The chain couples TRBV4-1 to TRBJ1-4; possibly TRBD1 for D (6 bases). Germline V gene sequence: CDR1 MGHRA, CDR2 YSYEKL. With 1 base removed from V and 7 bases from J, the gap between germline ends came to 16 bases. The CDR3 runs to 16 residues. The CDR3 loop is CASSQGFGGQGEKLFF. CDR3 bases: TGCGCCAGCAGCCAAGGGTTCGGGGGGCAAGGTGAAAAACTGTTTTTT.

V gene TRBV4-2 combines with J gene TRBJ1-5; the D gene is possibly TRBD1 (6 bases). CDR1 LGHNA and CDR2 YNFKEQ come from the germline V gene. The CDR3 has 16 amino acids. V was shortened by 4 bases and J by 0 bases, with 13 bases between the two germline ends. The CDR3 loop reads CASSLPRTDSNQPQHF. The CDR3 coding sequence is TGTGCCAGCAGCCTTCCGAGGACAGATAGCAATCAGCCCCAGCATTTT.

V gene TRBV28 combines with J gene TRBJ1-2, with a tentative D call TRBD1 (5 bases). The V and J ends lost 5 bases and 1 base respectively, with 14 bases between them. Germline V lookup: CDR1 MDHEN, CDR2 SYDVKM. This CDR3 is built from 15 residues. The CDR3 DNA sequence: TGTGCCAGCAGTACCGACAGATCCCTTAACTATGGCTACACCTTC. Protein product: CASSTDRSLNYGYTF.

The chain has TRBV4-3 and TRBJ1-3; perhaps TRBD1 as D (6 bases). V gave up 2 bases and J gave up 12 bases, with 23 bases separating them. The CDR3 sequence is 16 residues long. The germline V gene has CDR1 LGHNA and CDR2 YSLEER. The CDR3 coding sequence is TGCGCCAGCAGCCAAAACCTTGGGGGCGGCGGAATCCGCATATATTTT. Translating it yields CASSQNLGGGGIRIYF.

The chain combines TRBV19 with TRBJ2-5, with a tentative D call TRBD2 (5 bases). With 3 bases removed from V and 4 bases from J, the gap between germline ends came to 12 bases. The CDR3 sequence is 14 residues long. Per germline, CDR1 LNHDA and CDR2 SQIVND (reference sequence). In DNA form, the CDR3 reads TGTGCCAGTAGTATGGATAGCGCTAGAGAGACCCAGTACTTC. It yields the protein CASSMDSARETQYF.

The chain employs TRBV7-9 and TRBJ1-4, with TRBD1 matching 10 bases. The CDR3 length is 15 residues. The V gene end was trimmed by 1 base and the J gene end by 7 bases; junction bases not matched to a gene: 3. The germline V gene has CDR1 SEHNR and CDR2 FQNEAQ (reference sequence). The CDR3 reads CASSLVGQGLEKLFF. The CDR3 DNA reads as TGTGCCAGCAGCTTAGTGGGACAGGGGCTTGAAAAACTGTTTTTT.

The rearrangement joins TRBV2 to TRBJ2-7; the D gene is possibly TRBD2 (7 bases). The V and J ends lost 7 bases and 4 bases respectively, with 17 bases between them. Germline values: CDR1 SNHLY, CDR2 FYNNEI. The CDR3 runs 14 residues. CDR3 bases: TGTGCCAGCAAAATGGAACAGGGAGGGTACGAGCAGTACTTC. Translated, it gives CASKMEQGGYEQYF.

This chain uses TRBV4-1 with TRBJ2-2, with TRBD2 matching 8 bases. This CDR3 region has 17 residues. Germline CDR1 reads MGHRA; CDR2 reads YSYEKL. V gave up 1 base and J gave up 3 bases; unmatched junction bases: 7. The CDR3 coding sequence is TGCGCCAGCAGCCAAGGAGGACAGCGGGGGCACACCGGGGAGCTGTTTTTT. Translation: CASSQGGQRGHTGELFF.

V usage is TRBV6-4 and J usage is TRBJ2-5; perhaps TRBD1 as D (6 bases). V was cut by 6 bases and J by 2 bases, with 13 bases left in between. Per germline, CDR1 MRHNA and CDR2 SNTAGT. The CDR3 is 14 amino acids. CDR3 in amino acids: CASSKRGSQETQYF. The DNA for the CDR3 is TGTGCCAGCAGCAAAAGGGGGAGTCAAGAGACCCAGTACTTC.

The genes are TRBV7-2 and TRBJ1-2; D is possibly TRBD1 (6 bases). Germline-derived CDR1 and CDR2 are SGHTA and FQGNSA. The V end was cut by 1 base, the J end by 4 bases, with 13 bases between. CDR3 length equals 15 residues. The CDR3: CASSLEGGAGYGYTF. CDR3 in DNA: TGTGCCAGCAGCTTAGAAGGGGGGGCTGGCTATGGCTACACCTTC.

The chain employs TRBV2 and TRBJ2-3; the D gene is possibly TRBD1 (7 bases). V dropped 6 bases and J dropped 4 bases, with 26 bases sitting between them. The CDR3 runs to 18 residues. Germline-derived CDR1 and CDR2 are SNHLY and FYNNEI. CDR3 nucleotides: TGTGCCAGCAGGCCAGGCCAGGGGGGCGCTCTTGGGGCAGATACGCAGTATTTT. Translated: CASRPGQGGALGADTQYF.

The chain combines TRBV5-6 with TRBJ1-5, with 7 bases fitting TRBD1. The CDR3 totals 15 residues. J gave up 2 bases and V 4 bases, and 6 bases lay outside the gene matches. CDR1 is SGHDT, CDR2 YYEEEE, per germline. CDR3 protein: CASSSDTGGNQPQHF. The CDR3, as DNA: TGTGCCAGCAGCAGCGACACAGGGGGCAATCAGCCCCAGCATTTT.

A few counts support this clone. The chain recombines TRBV7-3 with TRBJ1-2, with 8 bases lining up with TRBD1. The CDR3 covers 14 residues. V gave up 4 bases and J gave up 7 bases; unmatched junction bases: 8. Germline lookup yields CDR1 SGHTA and CDR2 FQGTGA. CDR3: CASSSQGAVGGYTF. As DNA, the CDR3 is TGTGCCAGCAGCTCGCAGGGGGCGGTTGGTGGCTACACCTTC.

The chain carries TRBV9 and TRBJ2-3; possible D gene TRBD2, 5 bases. Germline CDR1 SGDLS, CDR2 YYNGEE. The CDR3 has 14 amino acids. V lost 3 bases to trimming and J lost 0 bases, with 8 bases between them. This chain's CDR3 is CASSAWTSTDTQYF. CDR3 nucleotide sequence: TGTGCCAGCAGCGCCTGGACTAGCACAGATACGCAGTATTTT.

CDR3 protein: CASSLTGAEKLFF. CDR3 DNA sequence: TGTGCCAGCAGTTTGACAGGGGCAGAAAAACTGTTTTTT. The chain couples TRBV28 to TRBJ1-4; 8 bases are a match to TRBD1. V was pared by 3 bases and J by 8 bases, with 2 bases of the junction left unmatched. The germline V gene has CDR1 MDHEN and CDR2 SYDVKM. This CDR3 spans 13 amino acids.

This clone was found a few times. The chain carries TRBV7-9 and TRBJ2-5; 10 bases line up with TRBD2. Germline V CDR1 and CDR2: SEHNR, FQNEAQ (reference sequence). Trimming removed 4 bases from V and 6 bases from J; junction bases left unmatched: 5. This CDR3 is built from 14 residues. This CDR3 reads CASSSITSGKTQYF. CDR3 DNA: TGTGCCAGCAGCTCCATCACTAGCGGGAAGACCCAGTACTTC. The variable domain in full, completed from reference TRBV7-9 and TRBJ2-5, reads DTGVSQNPRHKITKRGQNVTFRCDPISEHNRLYWYRQTLGQGPEFLTYFQNEAQLEKSRLLSDRFSAERPKGSFSTLEIQRTEQGDSAMYLCASSSITSGKTQYFGPGTRLLVL.

This chain connects TRBV28 to TRBJ2-7, with TRBD2 matching over 8 bases. Trimming removed 6 bases from V and 6 bases from J; junction bases left unmatched: 7. Per germline, CDR1 MDHEN and CDR2 SYDVKM. This CDR3 contains 13 residues. CDR3 in amino acids: CASREAGAGEQYF. CDR3 nucleotides: TGTGCCAGCAGGGAAGCGGGGGCGGGCGAGCAGTACTTC.

The CDR3 here is CASSLEVGGNTEAFF. For the CDR3, the DNA is TGTGCCAGCAGCTTGGAAGTCGGGGGGAACACTGAAGCTTTCTTT. The J gene is TRBJ1-1, the V gene TRBV5-4; weak D call: TRBD1 (5 bases). The CDR3 is 15 amino acids. Germline values: CDR1 SGHNT, CDR2 YYREEE (reference sequence). The V gene lost 0 bases and the J gene lost 1 base, with 10 bases spanning the gap. The full variable domain, its missing parts supplied by reference TRBV5-4 and TRBJ1-1, is ETGVTQSPTHLIKTRGQQVTLRCSSQSGHNTVSWYQQALGQGPQFIFQYYREEENGRGNFPPRFSGLQFPNYSSELNVNALELDDSALYLCASSLEVGGNTEAFFGQGTRLTVV.

The chain links TRBV2 to TRBJ2-1; the D is unclear. CDR1 and CDR2 from the germline V gene are SNHLY and FYNNEI. V was shortened by 6 bases and J by 9 bases, with 9 bases between the two germline ends. The CDR3 runs to 11 residues. The DNA of the CDR3 is TGTGCCAGCAGCGTTAGCTTTGAGCAGTTCTTC. Translating it yields CASSVSFEQFF.

This sequence joins TRBV5-1 and TRBJ2-3, with TRBD2 as a possible D gene (6 bases). The CDR3 has 13 amino acids. Germline CDR1 SGHRS, CDR2 YFSETQ. V was trimmed by 4 bases and J by 4 bases, leaving 10 bases between them. CDR3 residues: CASSRGRSDTQYF. In DNA, the CDR3 is TGCGCCAGCAGCCGGGGGAGGTCAGATACGCAGTATTTT.

V and J are TRBV19 and TRBJ2-5, with 14 bases that match TRBD2. V lost 4 bases and J lost 5; bases outside the gene matches: 6. The length of the CDR3 is 16 residues. In germline, CDR1 is LNHDA, CDR2 SQIVND (reference sequence). This CDR3 is CASSRLAGGIGETQYF. For the CDR3, the DNA is TGTGCCAGTAGTAGACTAGCGGGGGGGATTGGGGAGACCCAGTACTTC.